This entry lists 24 T cell receptor beta chains sequenced from one sample in a study of T cell responses to AZD1222 COVID-19 vaccine. Sequencing was performed with immunoSEQ multiplex PCR; in TCRdb, only in-frame clones are kept and a portion is missing. Of around 140,000 clones listed, 80% to 95% are singletons. The starting material was peripheral blood, obtained on day 0 of AZD1222 vaccination. These TCRs come from an adult in good health.

The V gene is TRBV5-1, the J gene TRBJ1-2, with unresolved D. The germline V gene encodes CDR1 SGHRS and CDR2 YFSETQ. The CDR3 extends over 13 amino acids. The V end lost 4 bases, the J end lost 2 bases, and 9 bases lay between the germline ends. For the CDR3, the DNA is TGCGCCAGCAGCCTAACAGAGAACTATGGCTACACCTTC. As protein: CASSLTENYGYTF.

The chain links TRBV5-1 to TRBJ1-3, with D unclear. Trimming left V 2 bases short and J 0 bases short, with 6 bases between. The CDR3 is 14 residues long. Germline CDR1 is SGHRS and CDR2 is YFSETQ. In nucleotides, the CDR3 is TGCGCCAGCAGCTTAGAAAGCTCTGGAAACACCATATATTTT. This codes for CASSLESSGNTIYF. The variable domain in full, completed from reference TRBV5-1 and TRBJ1-3, reads KAGVTQTPRYLIKTRGQQVTLSCSPISGHRSVSWYQQTPGQGLQFLFEYFSETQRNKGNFPGRFSGRQFSNSRSEMNVSTLELGDSALYLCASSLESSGNTIYFGEGSWLTVV.

The gene calls are TRBV27 and TRBJ1-5; D is undetermined. Per the germline V gene, CDR1 is MNHEY and CDR2 is SMNVEV (reference sequence). This CDR3 spans 14 amino acids. Trimming removed 5 bases from V and 5 bases from J, with 13 bases in between. The CDR3 region is CASSISGYYQPQHF. The CDR3 bases are TGTGCCAGCAGTATCAGTGGGTACTATCAGCCCCAGCATTTT.

The chain uses TRBV19 and TRBJ1-5, with TRBD1 as a possible D gene (6 bases). This CDR3 is built from 14 residues. In germline, CDR1 is LNHDA, CDR2 SQIVND (reference sequence). V was clipped by 3 bases and J by 5 bases, with 11 bases between them. Written as DNA, the CDR3 is TGTGCCAGTAGTATCTACGAGGGGGATCAGCCCCAGCATTTT. This codes for CASSIYEGDQPQHF.

The V call is TRBV11-3, the J call TRBJ2-3; tentative D call: TRBD1 (5 bases). From germline, CDR1 is SGHNT and CDR2 YENEEA. This CDR3 has 12 residues. Trimming left V 0 bases short and J 14 bases short, with 12 bases between. The CDR3 nucleotides are TGTGCCAGCAGCTTAGATCAGGGCAGGGTGTATTTT. Amino acid sequence: CASSLDQGRVYF.

The table lists this clone with a count of one. This chain links TRBV5-5 with TRBJ1-5; TRBD1 matches 7 bases. Germline V lookup: CDR1 SGHKS, CDR2 YYEKEE (reference sequence). The V and J ends lost 1 base and 3 bases, in that order; junction bases with no gene match: 10. The CDR3 loop spans 17 amino acids. CDR3 DNA sequence: TGTGCCAGCAGCTTGCGTGTAGGGGGCGCGTCCAATCAGCCCCAGCATTTT. The encoded protein is CASSLRVGGASNQPQHF.

The chain has TRBV25-1 and TRBJ2-7; D is unclear. The germline V and J ends were trimmed by 5 bases and 4 bases, with 21 bases remaining between them. The CDR3 loop spans 16 amino acids. The germline V gene encodes CDR1 MGHDK and CDR2 SYGVNS. In DNA form, the CDR3 reads TGTGCCAGCAGTCCCCAAGGTAGGGCAGTTAGGTACGAGCAGTACTTC. It yields the protein CASSPQGRAVRYEQYF.

This chain joins TRBV5-4 and TRBJ2-1, with TRBD1 identical over 7 bases. V was pared by 4 bases and J by 0 bases, with 7 bases of the junction left unmatched. This CDR3 has 16 amino acids. CDR1 and CDR2 (germline): SGHNT, YYREEE (reference sequence). Here the CDR3 DNA reads TGTGCCAGCAGCCCAGGGGGTGTAACCTCCTACAATGAGCAGTTCTTC. Its protein is CASSPGGVTSYNEQFF.

A few counts support this clone. The rearrangement uses TRBV5-1 and TRBJ2-2; D is possibly TRBD2 (5 bases). Germline-derived CDR1 and CDR2 are SGHRS and YFSETQ. The CDR3 sequence is 15 residues long. V gave up 4 bases and J gave up 8 bases, with 18 bases separating them. CDR3 region: CASSGTSLSRGELFF. For the CDR3, the DNA is TGCGCCAGCAGCGGAACTAGTTTGAGTAGGGGGGAGCTGTTTTTT.

This chain uses TRBV4-1 with TRBJ1-2; D ambiguous. V gave up 1 base and J gave up 2 bases, with 5 bases separating them. The CDR3 has 13 residues. Germline lookup yields CDR1 MGHRA and CDR2 YSYEKL. The CDR3 DNA is TGCGCCAGCAGCCAAGTTCGGAACTATGGCTACACCTTC. It codes for CASSQVRNYGYTF.

V is TRBV12-5 and J is TRBJ1-1; 7 bases match TRBD1. J lost 0 bases, V lost 5 bases, and 9 bases had no gene match. The CDR3 is 16 amino acids. Looked up from germline, CDR1 is LGHNT and CDR2 is FRNRAP. The CDR3 is CASGLRQGSLNTEAFF. The CDR3 bases are TGTGCTAGTGGTCTTAGACAGGGTTCTCTGAACACTGAAGCTTTCTTT.

The chain employs TRBV11-3 and TRBJ2-1; TRBD2 matches at 7 bases. Per the germline V gene, CDR1 is SGHNT and CDR2 is YENEEA. V shed 3 bases, J shed 3 bases, and the junction held 11 bases outside the gene matches. The CDR3 covers 17 residues. For the CDR3, the DNA is TGTGCCAGCAGCTTGGGGGGGTGGCGGGGCGACTACAATGAGCAGTTCTTC. It yields the protein CASSLGGWRGDYNEQFF.

The chain uses TRBV5-1 and TRBJ2-7; D may correspond to TRBD1 or TRBD2 (5 bases each). V was clipped by 0 bases and J by 2 bases, with 9 bases between them. This CDR3 has 14 amino acids. Germline loops: CDR1 SGHRS, CDR2 YFSETQ. This CDR3 reads CASSLGDGPYEQYF. CDR3 nucleotides: TGCGCCAGCAGCTTGGGGGACGGCCCCTACGAGCAGTACTTC. The whole variable domain, remainder taken from reference TRBV5-1 and TRBJ2-7, is KAGVTQTPRYLIKTRGQQVTLSCSPISGHRSVSWYQQTPGQGLQFLFEYFSETQRNKGNFPGRFSGRQFSNSRSEMNVSTLELGDSALYLCASSLGDGPYEQYFGPGTRLTVT.

This rearrangement joins TRBV4-2 to TRBJ1-4; D gene ambiguous. The CDR3 loop spans 15 amino acids. The germline V gene encodes CDR1 LGHNA and CDR2 YNFKEQ. V lost 0 bases to trimming and J lost 4 bases, with 9 bases between them. In nucleotides, the CDR3 is TGTGCCAGCAGCCAAGATAGAGTAGATAATGAAAAACTGTTTTTT. It yields the protein CASSQDRVDNEKLFF.

This rearrangement joins TRBV6-4 to TRBJ2-1; 11 bases match TRBD2. Germline V gives CDR1 MRHNA, CDR2 SNTAGT. V shed 6 bases and J 6 bases; nucleotides not matched to a gene: 7. The CDR3 is made up of 15 amino acids. DNA for the CDR3: TGTGCCAGCAGCCTCACTAGCGGGGGCCGCAATGAGCAGTTCTTC. This sequence encodes CASSLTSGGRNEQFF.

Here the CDR3 DNA reads TGTGCCAGCAGCTCGCAGATCTCAGCCGGACAGGGAGAAGAGACCCAGTACTTC. Its translation: CASSSQISAGQGEETQYF. The chain couples TRBV5-6 to TRBJ2-5; 8 bases match TRBD1. Germline loops: CDR1 SGHDT, CDR2 YYEEEE. CDR3 length equals 18 residues. Trimming cost V 3 bases and J 3 bases; bases outside gene matches: 16.

J is TRBJ2-3 and V is TRBV11-1, with D possibly being TRBD1 (5 bases). Germline loops: CDR1 SGHAT, CDR2 FQDESV (reference sequence). This CDR3 spans 16 amino acids. V lost 0 bases and J lost 2, with 12 bases in between. The CDR3: CASSLAQGRATDTQYF. For the CDR3, the DNA is TGTGCCAGCAGCTTAGCGCAGGGAAGGGCCACAGATACGCAGTATTTT.

The rearrangement links TRBV2 to TRBJ1-2, with TRBD1 matching 7 bases. After removal of 7 bases from V and 8 bases from J, the junction contained 13 bases not matched to a gene. Germline CDR1 SNHLY, CDR2 FYNNEI. This CDR3 comprises 14 residues. Written as DNA, the CDR3 is TGTGCCAGCATTTCCCCGGGACAGCGGGAGGGCTACACCTTC. This sequence encodes CASISPGQREGYTF.

The rearrangement joins TRBV4-1 to TRBJ2-3, with TRBD1 as a possible D gene (6 bases). V dropped 0 bases and J dropped 5 bases, with 12 bases sitting between them. The CDR3 runs to 15 residues. The germline gives CDR1 MGHRA, CDR2 YSYEKL. The CDR3 bases are TGCGCCAGCAGCCAAGATTTAACAGGGCAAGATACGCAGTATTTT. Amino acid sequence: CASSQDLTGQDTQYF.

The V call is TRBV28, the J call TRBJ1-6; TRBD1 is a possible D gene (5 bases). The CDR3 has 15 residues. The V end was cut by 4 bases, the J end by 1 base, with 8 bases between. Germline V gene sequence: CDR1 MDHEN, CDR2 SYDVKM. This chain's CDR3 is CASSSGLSYNSPLHF. The CDR3 DNA sequence: TGTGCCAGCAGTTCAGGGTTGTCCTATAATTCACCCCTCCACTTT.

The chain carries TRBV27 and TRBJ2-7; TRBD1 or TRBD2 may be the D gene (6 bases each). V lost 9 bases, J lost 3 bases, and 12 bases lay in between. The CDR3 extends over 12 amino acids. The V gene's germline CDR1 is MNHEY and CDR2 SMNVEV (reference sequence). The CDR3 loop is CARGAGNYEQYF. The CDR3, as DNA: TGTGCCAGGGGGGCGGGAAACTACGAGCAGTACTTC.

This clone has a single count. The rearrangement uses TRBV28 and TRBJ1-6; 8 nucleotides match TRBD1. The CDR3 is made up of 16 amino acids. The germline V gene encodes CDR1 MDHEN and CDR2 SYDVKM. With V trimmed by 6 bases and J by 7 bases, 11 bases remained unmatched. The CDR3 loop is CASSNIDRGYNSPLHF. The CDR3 nucleotides read TGTGCCAGCAGCAACATCGACAGGGGCTACAATTCACCCCTCCACTTT.

The chain carries TRBV6-5 and TRBJ1-5, with D maybe TRBD1 (6 bases). The V gene lost 0 bases and the J gene lost 7 bases, with 10 bases spanning the gap. CDR3 length equals 14 residues. The germline gives CDR1 MNHEY, CDR2 SVGAGI. The DNA for the CDR3 is TGTGCCAGCAGTTACTCCTACAGGGTCCAGCCCCAGCATTTT. Translated: CASSYSYRVQPQHF.

The chain combines TRBV6-6 with TRBJ2-1; 11 bases match TRBD1. Germline values: CDR1 MNHNY, CDR2 SVGAGI (reference sequence). This CDR3 region has 16 residues. V shed 5 bases, J shed 6 bases, and the junction held 9 bases outside the gene matches. The CDR3 loop reads CASSHQGQGARNEQFF. The CDR3 region has the DNA TGTGCCAGCAGTCACCAAGGACAGGGGGCGCGCAATGAGCAGTTCTTC.